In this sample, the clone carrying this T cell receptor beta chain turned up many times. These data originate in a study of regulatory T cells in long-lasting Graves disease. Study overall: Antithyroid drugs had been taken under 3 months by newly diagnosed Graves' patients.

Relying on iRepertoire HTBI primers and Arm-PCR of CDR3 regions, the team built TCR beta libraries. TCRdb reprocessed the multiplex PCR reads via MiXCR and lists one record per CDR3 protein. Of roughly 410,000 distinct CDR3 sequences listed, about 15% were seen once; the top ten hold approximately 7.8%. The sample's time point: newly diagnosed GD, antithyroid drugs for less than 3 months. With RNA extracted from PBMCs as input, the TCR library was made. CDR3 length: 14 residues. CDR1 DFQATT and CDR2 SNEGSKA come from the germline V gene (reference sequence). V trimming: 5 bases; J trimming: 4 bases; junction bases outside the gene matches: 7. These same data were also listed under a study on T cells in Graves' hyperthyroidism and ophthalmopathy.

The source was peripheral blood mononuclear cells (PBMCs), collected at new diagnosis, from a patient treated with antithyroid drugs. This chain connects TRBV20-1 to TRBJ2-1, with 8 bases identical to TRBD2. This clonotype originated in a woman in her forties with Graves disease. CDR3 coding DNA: TGCAGTGCTCCACTAGCGGATAGATACAATGAGCAGTTCTTC. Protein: CSAPLADRYNEQFF.